This record covers a single T cell receptor beta chain. The target of this receptor is not known. Base qualities were left out, and no much larger clone turns up one base away. These data originate in a study of CD8+CD57+ T cells in acquired aplastic anemia (dated 2018 in TCRdb). Looking at the study overall: Extracted DNA from sorted CD4+ and CD8+ cells averaged about 2.9 ug, ranging from about 0.18 to 27.4 ug. An average of roughly 10 million reads for CD4+ cells and under 13 million reads for CD8+ cells was obtained from healthy donor samples. What the research found in general, with its limitations: Between patients and healthy controls, no significant difference in CD8+ Simpson's diversity was found (P=0.060). About 30 CD8+ CDR3 sequences were found in both patients and controls but appeared to be highly expressed in patients and within the immunodominant clones of the patients.

Genomic DNA was used as template for profiling of TCR beta VDJ combinations and CDR3 sequences. An Illumina HiSeq 2000 was used for TCR repertoire sequencing. Under the source paper's analysis protocol: TRBV/TRBJ rearrangement plots, CDR3 size and DJ length profiles, and Simpson's diversity index were used to evaluate the repertoires. The most abundant DNA sequence in the deep sequencing data was taken as the immunodominant clone. CDR3 amino acid sequences were screened for sharing across subjects and were compared with published repertoires and the VDJdb database. TCRdb ran its own pipeline on the public reads, namely fastp trimming at Q25 and MiXCR clone calling, and kept in-frame beta chains. Each entry is one CDR3 protein sequence, shown with its most common DNA and genes. These V and J calls derive from TCRdb rather than the authors' analysis. This sample comprises under 250,000 distinct CDR3 sequences, around 32% of them detected only once. The ten most abundant clones make up roughly 1.1% of the sample.

In the study, sorted CD4+ and CD8+ blood T cells from patients with severe aplastic anemia and from healthy subjects underwent deep sequencing of TCR repertoires. Ficoll-Paque density gradient centrifugation was used to isolate peripheral blood mononuclear cells. CD4+ and CD8+ T cells were sorted by FACS or magnetic beads before DNA extraction. V was cut back by 3 bases and J by 0 bases, leaving a gap of 9 bases between them. The germline V gene specifies MGHDK as CDR1 and SYGVNS as CDR2. The CDR3 contains 14 residues, cysteine and phenylalanine counted. Only the CDR3 DNA stays, 42 bases, in frame from base 1.

The TCR sequence derives from a human donor in good health, serving as a control. Input material: sorted CD4+, CD8+, or CD8+CD57+ T cells (not recorded which) from PBMCs. This chain is built from TRBV25-1 and TRBJ2-7, with no confidently assigned D gene. The DNA sequence reads TGTGCCAGCAGTGACAGCCTCAACTCCTACGAGCAGTACTTC. The translation is CASSDSLNSYEQYF.